The 14 T cell receptor beta chains presented below share a single source sample, sequenced in a study of CD8+ T cells in alopecia areata. cDNA prepared by RNA extraction and subsequent reverse transcription served as the template for sequencing. Method: immunoSEQ multiplex PCR; TCRdb's copy keeps in-frame clones and lacks some. There are over 150,000 clones in the sample; around three fifths occur only once, and 10% to 15% lies in the top ten. Documented treatment: oral pan-JAK inhibitor, 5-10 mg twice daily. The material sequenced was CD8+ T cells sorted from blood, taken at week 24, from a patient treated with tofacitinib. The receptors originated from a human donor with alopecia areata.

The rearrangement uses TRBV6-1 and TRBJ1-2; D is uncertain. Germline V gives CDR1 MNHNS, CDR2 SASEGT. The length of the CDR3 is 15 residues. Trimming took off 2 bases at V and 8 bases at J, with 18 bases between the two ends. CDR3 coding DNA: TGTGCCAGCAGTGAACACGAGGAGCGGATTTCGGGCTACACCTTC. Translation: CASSEHEERISGYTF.

Regarding this clone: At the DNA level, this CDR3 is encoded by other sequences in the same sample as well. The CDR3 loop reads CASSTPYEQYF. CDR3 coding DNA: TGTGCCAGCAGCACCCCCTACGAGCAGTACTTC. This chain uses TRBV27 with TRBJ2-7; no clear D gene. The CDR3 sequence is 11 residues long. The germline gives CDR1 MNHEY, CDR2 SMNVEV (reference sequence). V lost 6 bases and J lost 2, with 5 bases in between.

The chain uses TRBV29-1 and TRBJ2-1; D is ambiguous. This CDR3 is 10 amino acids long. Looked up from germline, CDR1 is SQVTM and CDR2 is ANQGSEA. Trimming took 6 bases from V and 8 from J, leaving 8 bases between them. The CDR3 nucleotides are TGCAGCGTGGACCGGGATGAGCAGTTCTTC. Translation: CSVDRDEQFF.

The chain is built from TRBV5-6 and TRBJ2-7; D unresolved. Deletions cut 4 bases from V and 2 bases from J, with 7 bases between. Germline values: CDR1 SGHDT, CDR2 YYEEEE. The CDR3 spans 12 residues. CDR3 DNA: TGTGCCAGCAGCCAAGCCCCCTACGAGCAGTACTTC. Residues: CASSQAPYEQYF.

In this sample, this clone turned up a few times. The rearrangement uses TRBV29-1 and TRBJ2-5; 11 bases are a match to TRBD1. The end of the DNA aligns better with TRBJ2-7, so the J call may be wrong. Germline loops: CDR1 SQVTM, CDR2 ANQGSEA. The CDR3 is made up of 11 amino acids. CDR3 nucleotide sequence: TGCAGCGCAGGGACAGGGGGCGAGCAGTACTTC. Translating gives CSAGTGGEQYF.

This chain joins TRBV29-1 and TRBJ2-1; 16 nucleotides line up with TRBD2. Germline V gene sequence: CDR1 SQVTM, CDR2 ANQGSEA. V was pared by 7 bases and J by 3 bases, with 9 bases of the junction left unmatched. This CDR3 spans 17 amino acids. The CDR3 DNA reads as TGCAGCGCCCTAGGGACTAGCGGGGGGGGAGGCTACAATGAGCAGTTCTTC. This sequence encodes CSALGTSGGGGYNEQFF.

The chain combines TRBV9 with TRBJ1-4; D is undetermined. V was pared by 3 bases and J by 6 bases, with 15 bases between. The CDR3 is made up of 15 amino acids. From germline, CDR1 is SGDLS and CDR2 YYNGEE. CDR3 sequence: CASSGRVSAHEKLFF. CDR3 coding DNA: TGTGCCAGCAGCGGGAGGGTTTCAGCCCATGAAAAACTGTTTTTT.

This clone was counted only a few times. The J gene is TRBJ2-7, the V gene TRBV9; D is possibly TRBD1 (5 bases). Germline loops: CDR1 SGDLS, CDR2 YYNGEE. The germline V and J ends were trimmed by 4 bases and 3 bases, with 11 bases remaining between them. This CDR3 is built from 13 residues. Written as DNA, the CDR3 is TGTGCCAGCAGCCCACAGGACGGCTACGAGCAGTACTTC. Amino acids: CASSPQDGYEQYF.

About this clone itself: The sample holds other DNA sequences that translate to the same CDR3. The J gene is TRBJ2-3, the V gene TRBV7-9; D unresolved. CDR3 length equals 11 residues. Germline CDR1 reads SEHNR; CDR2 reads FQNEAQ (reference sequence). V was shortened by 5 bases and J by 3 bases, with 3 bases between the two germline ends. CDR3 nucleotide sequence: TGTGCCAGCAGCGCTACAGATACGCAGTATTTT. This encodes CASSATDTQYF.

V usage is TRBV25-1 and J usage is TRBJ2-7, with D perhaps matching TRBD2 (5 bases). This CDR3 comprises 13 residues. The germline CDR1 and CDR2 sequences are MGHDK and SYGVNS. Trimming shortened V by 3 bases and J by 7 bases, and 13 bases separated the two germline ends. Here the CDR3 reads CASSDRGIVEQYF. The CDR3 DNA follows: TGTGCCAGCAGTGACCGGGGTATCGTAGAGCAGTACTTC.

V usage is TRBV6-5 and J usage is TRBJ1-2; D ambiguous. CDR1 is MNHEY and CDR2 is SVGAGI in the germline V gene. The CDR3 is 12 residues long. V shed 7 bases and J shed 2 bases, with 8 bases lying between them. CDR3 DNA: TGTGCCAGCATTAAGGAAAACTATGGCTACACCTTC. It yields the protein CASIKENYGYTF.

This rearrangement joins TRBV13 to TRBJ2-1; TRBD2 agrees at 7 bases. J was trimmed by 4 bases and V by 7 bases; bases with no gene match: 7. CDR1 is PRHDT, CDR2 FYEKMQ, per germline (reference sequence). This CDR3 has 14 residues. In nucleotides, the CDR3 is TGTGCCAGCATCCCCCGGGGGGAGTACAATGAGCAGTTCTTC. Its protein is CASIPRGEYNEQFF.

The chain combines TRBV25-1 with TRBJ1-2; D uncertain. Trimming stripped 3 bases from V and 2 bases from J, with 10 bases between. The CDR3 loop spans 14 amino acids. The germline V gene encodes CDR1 MGHDK and CDR2 SYGVNS. CDR3 region: CASSEAGENYGYTF. In DNA, the CDR3 is TGTGCCAGCAGTGAGGCGGGAGAGAACTATGGCTACACCTTC.

This clone has only a few counts. The rearrangement links TRBV27 to TRBJ1-1; D unresolved. With 6 bases removed from V and 0 bases from J, the gap between germline ends came to 5 bases. Germline assignment: CDR1 MNHEY and CDR2 SMNVEV (reference sequence). CDR3 length: 12 amino acids. CDR3 in amino acids: CASRHLNTEAFF. CDR3 DNA: TGTGCCAGCAGACATCTGAACACTGAAGCTTTCTTT.